Listed below are T cell receptor beta chains from one sample, sequenced in a study of cytotoxic CD8 clonotypes in ibrutinib-treated CLL. The protocol was immunoSEQ multiplex PCR, while the TCRdb copy is restricted to in-frame clones and leaves out a portion. The sample consists of about 44,000 clones, roughly three quarters of them appearing once. Sample: PBMCs, taken after 12 months of ibrutinib treatment. These receptor sequences come from a human donor with chronic lymphocytic leukemia. CDR3s include the opening cysteine and the closing phenylalanine or tryptophan. D genes are given only for firm matches. Clone size is not always given. Where it is, it says once, few, many or a class for expanded clones.

v_gene,d_gene,abundance,j_gene,CDR3nt,CDR3aa
TRBV4-3,.,.,TRBJ2-1,TGCGCCAGCAGCCTGGGGCAGGGTTTCCCTTACAATGAGCAGTTCTTC,CASSLGQGFPYNEQFF
TRBV10-2,TRBD2,.,TRBJ2-2,TGCGCCAGCAGGACTAGCGGGAAGAACACCGGGGAGCTGTTTTTT,CASRTSGKNTGELFF
TRBV14,TRBD1,.,TRBJ2-7,TGTGCCAGCAGCCAAGAAGACAGGGAGATTCTCCACGAGCAGTACTTC,CASSQEDREILHEQYF
TRBV19,.,.,TRBJ1-1,TGTGCCAGTAGTATACCCTTAGGGGGGGGCAAAGCTGAAGCTTTCTTT,CASSIPLGGGKAEAFF
TRBV2,TRBD1,.,TRBJ1-2,TGTGCCAGCAGTGGCAGAGGGGGCGACTATGGCTACACCTTC,CASSGRGGDYGYTF
TRBV7-8,TRBD2,few,TRBJ2-7,TGTGCCAGCAGCTTAGCCTCGACTAGCGGGACCTACGAGCAGTACTTC,CASSLASTSGTYEQYF
TRBV5-4,TRBD2,.,TRBJ2-1,TGTGCCAGCAGCCCCGGGACTAGCTTGTCGGATGAGCAGTTCTTC,CASSPGTSLSDEQFF
TRBV27,.,.,TRBJ2-7,TGTGCCAGCAGTCCGTTAGCGGTAACCAACTACGAGCAGTACTTC,CASSPLAVTNYEQYF
TRBV7-3,.,.,TRBJ2-2,TGTGCCAGCAGCCCAAGATGGGGGGAGCTGTTTTTT,CASSPRWGELFF
TRBV15,.,.,TRBJ2-5,TGTGCCACCAGCAGAGATGTGGAGACCCAGTACTTC,CATSRDVETQYF
TRBV7-9,TRBD2,.,TRBJ2-1,TGTGCCAGCAGCTTAGCCTCCGGGACTAGCGTTCCTGAGCAGTTCTTC,CASSLASGTSVPEQFF
TRBV6-5,.,few,TRBJ1-1,TGTGCCAGCAGTTACTCCACGAACACTGAAGCTTTCTTT,CASSYSTNTEAFF
TRBV4-3,.,.,TRBJ2-1,TGCGCCAGCAGCCAAGGCTGGCGTGCGGCAGTCAATGAGCAGTTCTTC,CASSQGWRAAVNEQFF
TRBV27,TRBD2,.,TRBJ2-7,TGTGCCAGCAGTTTAAAGGGGACTAGCGGAACCTCCTACGAGCAGTACTTC,CASSLKGTSGTSYEQYF
TRBV28,.,few,TRBJ2-1,TGTGCCAGCAGCGCTCTAGTGCCCACCTCCTACAATGAGCAGTTCTTC,CASSALVPTSYNEQFF
TRBV7-8,.,.,TRBJ1-5,TGTGCCAGCAGCTTAGTTGAAGCGGGTCTGGGGCAGCCCCAGCATTTT,CASSLVEAGLGQPQHF
TRBV21-1,.,once,TRBJ1-2,TGTGCCAGCAGCAACCTAGGACCCCCACGGGCGGCTAACTATGGCTACACCTTC,CASSNLGPPRAANYGYTF
TRBV27,.,.,TRBJ1-5,TGTGCCAGCAGTTTGGGGGACCTTCGGGGACCCCAGCATTTT,CASSLGDLRGPQHF
TRBV9,.,.,TRBJ2-1,TGTGCCAGTAGGGGGGGACTACTCACCAATGAGCAGTTCTTC,CASRGGLLTNEQFF
TRBV20-1,.,few,TRBJ1-2,TGCAGTGCCAAGTCCTATGGCTACACCTTC,CSAKSYGYTF
TRBV25-1,.,.,TRBJ2-2,TGTGCCAGCAGTGGCCGGCTGAACACCGGGGAGCTGTTTTTT,CASSGRLNTGELFF
TRBV11-2,.,once,TRBJ2-7,TGTGCCAGCAGCTTAGACCGCCGGTACGAGCAGTACTTC,CASSLDRRYEQYF
TRBV18,.,.,TRBJ1-3,TGTGCCAGCTCACCACAGGATAGCTCTGGAAACACCATATATTTT,CASSPQDSSGNTIYF
TRBV7-6,TRBD2,.,TRBJ2-2,TGTGCCAGCAGACGGATAGCGGGAGCCACCGGGGAGCTGTTTTTT,CASRRIAGATGELFF
TRBV4-3,.,once,TRBJ2-1,TGCGCCAGCAGCTTTCGCTTGGGGGATGAGCAGTTCTTC,CASSFRLGDEQFF
TRBV2,.,.,TRBJ2-5,TGTGCCAGCAGCCCAAGGAGGGGGATCCAAGAGACCCAGTACTTC,CASSPRRGIQETQYF
TRBV5-1,.,.,TRBJ2-7,TGCGCCAGCAGCTCCGCCTTCGGGACAACCGAGCAGTACTTC,CASSSAFGTTEQYF
TRBV6-1,TRBD1,few,TRBJ1-5,TGTGCCAGCAGTGGTTCCGGGACAGGGACCTTT,CASSGSGTGTF
TRBV5-1,.,.,TRBJ1-1,TGCGCCAGCAGCTTGGCCCTCTCCGGGGGCCGATCTTTCTTT,CASSLALSGGRSFF